The 20 T cell receptor beta chains presented below share a single source sample, sequenced in a study of blood T cell repertoires in COVID-19. The assay was immunoSEQ multiplex PCR, and TCRdb's table has in-frame clones only and misses some. The sample shows some 510,000 clones, roughly 90% of them seen only once. The sequenced sample consisted of PBMCs or T cells enriched from blood (not recorded which). The receptors here all came from a woman in her thirties or forties who had recovered from COVID-19.

This chain links TRBV19 with TRBJ1-2, with D tentatively TRBD1 (6 bases). V lost 6 bases and J 5 bases, leaving 13 bases between the germline ends. This CDR3 contains 13 residues. Per the germline V gene, CDR1 is LNHDA and CDR2 is SQIVND (reference sequence). CDR3 sequence (DNA): TGTGCCAGTAGCCAAGACAGGACTTATGGCTACACCTTC. As protein: CASSQDRTYGYTF.

The chain carries TRBV7-2 and TRBJ1-1, with 7 nucleotides matching TRBD1. Germline CDR1 SGHTA, CDR2 FQGNSA. The CDR3 contains 14 residues. V shed 5 bases, J shed 5 bases, and the junction held 8 bases outside the gene matches. The CDR3 nucleotides read TGTGCCAGCAGCCCACGACAGGGACCTACTGAAGCTTTCTTT. Translating gives CASSPRQGPTEAFF.

This chain uses TRBV6-1 with TRBJ2-6; 11 nucleotides align to TRBD2. The germline V gene encodes CDR1 MNHNS and CDR2 SASEGT. CDR3 length: 19 amino acids. V trimming: 2 bases; J trimming: 1 base; junction bases outside the gene matches: 7. This CDR3 is CASSELAGGLGSGANVLTF. CDR3 coding DNA: TGTGCCAGCAGTGAACTAGCGGGAGGTTTGGGTTCTGGGGCCAACGTCCTGACTTTC.

This sequence joins TRBV21-1 and TRBJ1-2; no check of the table's D call, TRBD1, against the DNA was made. TRBV21-1 has pseudogene status. This CDR3 has 15 amino acids. CDR3 DNA: TGTGCCAGCAGCAAAGATACAGGGGGTACGTATGGCTACACCTTC. The encoded protein is CASSKDTGGTYGYTF.

This clone was detected once. V and J are TRBV7-9 and TRBJ2-7, with 10 bases identical to TRBD2. CDR3 length: 14 residues. Germline values: CDR1 SEHNR, CDR2 FQNEAQ (reference sequence). V lost 4 bases, J lost 6 bases, and 6 bases stayed unmatched. This chain's CDR3 is CASSSSGRAFEQYF. CDR3 sequence (DNA): TGTGCCAGCAGCTCCAGCGGGAGGGCCTTCGAGCAGTACTTC.

This chain uses TRBV5-6 with TRBJ2-1, with TRBD2 matching 12 bases. The trim removed 1 base at V and 7 bases at J, leaving 9 bases unmatched. This CDR3 has 17 amino acids. Looked up from germline, CDR1 is SGHDT and CDR2 is YYEEEE. CDR3 sequence reads: CASSLTVLAGGPNEQFF. CDR3 coding DNA: TGTGCCAGCAGCTTGACGGTGCTAGCGGGAGGGCCGAATGAGCAGTTCTTC.

V is TRBV19 and J is TRBJ2-2, with D possibly TRBD2 on 5 matching bases. Trimming took 3 bases from V and 5 from J, leaving 7 bases between them. The CDR3 contains 13 residues. Germline CDR1 is LNHDA and CDR2 is SQIVND (reference sequence). The CDR3 DNA reads as TGTGCCAGTAGTATCGGACTGACCGGGGAGCTGTTTTTT. Its translation: CASSIGLTGELFF.

This chain joins TRBV28 and TRBJ1-2, with D maybe TRBD1 (6 bases). The V end lost 6 bases, the J end lost 5 bases, and 16 bases lay between the germline ends. The CDR3 is made up of 14 amino acids. Germline V lookup: CDR1 MDHEN, CDR2 SYDVKM. CDR3 in DNA: TGTGCCAGCAGCAGGGGCAACACCGAGTATGGCTACACCTTC. Translation: CASSRGNTEYGYTF.

V and J are TRBV5-5 and TRBJ1-2; TRBD1 might be the D (5 bases). CDR1 and CDR2 from the germline V gene are SGHKS and YYEKEE (reference sequence). The CDR3 sequence is 15 residues long. Trimming took off 1 base at V and 6 bases at J, with 16 bases between the two ends. The CDR3 region has the DNA TGTGCCAGCAGCTTGTTGGGGGGAGGGACGGATGGCTACACCTTC. Its translation is CASSLLGGGTDGYTF.

J is TRBJ2-3 and V is TRBV18, with 7 bases lining up with TRBD2. This CDR3 has 16 amino acids. In germline, CDR1 is KGHSH, CDR2 LQKENI. With 2 bases clipped from V and 2 bases from J, the junction kept 7 bases outside the gene matches. CDR3 nucleotides: TGTGCCAGCTCACCATCTGCGGGAGAACCCACAGATACGCAGTATTTT. As protein: CASSPSAGEPTDTQYF.

The chain uses TRBV9 and TRBJ1-6; the D gene is possibly TRBD1 (6 bases). Trimming shortened V by 3 bases and J by 0 bases, and 19 bases separated the two germline ends. Germline CDR1 and CDR2: SGDLS and YYNGEE. This CDR3 comprises 19 residues. CDR3 region: CASSAYNRESGSYNSPLHF. The CDR3 DNA follows: TGTGCCAGCAGCGCATATAACAGGGAGTCAGGCTCCTATAATTCACCCCTCCACTTT.

This clone was observed a single time. The V and J genes are TRBV5-4 and TRBJ2-1; no definite D call. Trimming took 4 bases from V and 1 from J, leaving 15 bases between them. Germline CDR1 SGHNT, CDR2 YYREEE (reference sequence). The CDR3 length is 16 residues. For the CDR3, the DNA is TGTGCCAGCAGCCCGCTCCTTGGCGGTTCCTACAATGAGCAGTTCTTC. Its protein product is CASSPLLGGSYNEQFF.

This rearrangement joins TRBV27 to TRBJ1-2, with 8 bases that match TRBD1. The CDR3 spans 13 residues. Germline V gene sequence: CDR1 MNHEY, CDR2 SMNVEV (reference sequence). V shed 5 bases and J 7 bases; nucleotides not matched to a gene: 6. The CDR3 loop reads CASSQRQGLGYTF. DNA of the CDR3: TGTGCCAGCAGTCAACGACAGGGGCTTGGCTACACCTTC.

This chain connects TRBV11-3 to TRBJ2-3, with a weak D call TRBD2 (5 bases). This CDR3 comprises 19 residues. The V end lost 5 bases, the J end lost 0 bases, and 24 bases lay between the germline ends. Germline V gene sequence: CDR1 SGHNT, CDR2 YENEEA. The DNA for the CDR3 is TGTGCCAGCAGCGGATGGACCAAGCGGAGTGGGGATAGCACAGATACGCAGTATTTT. This sequence encodes CASSGWTKRSGDSTDTQYF.

The chain uses TRBV6-2 or TRBV6-3 and TRBJ2-7; TRBD2 matches at 7 bases. Unmatched junction bases numbered 12, after V lost 6 bases and J lost 7 bases. This CDR3 comprises 14 residues. Germline CDR1 MNHEY, CDR2 SVGEGT. CDR3 region: CASSLHSGSGEQYF. The DNA for the CDR3 is TGTGCCAGCAGCCTTCATAGCGGGTCCGGGGAGCAGTACTTC.

The V and J genes are TRBV11-3 and TRBJ1-1; maybe TRBD1 (6 bases). The CDR3 covers 14 residues. Germline V gene lookup returns CDR1 SGHNT and CDR2 YENEEA. Between the trimmed V and J ends, which lost 6 bases and 4 bases, there was a span of 15 bases. The CDR3 region is CASRIGGAVTEAFF. Here the CDR3 DNA reads TGTGCCAGCAGAATAGGGGGGGCCGTCACTGAAGCTTTCTTT.

The V gene is TRBV2, the J gene TRBJ1-2, with 9 bases lining up with TRBD1. The V gene's germline CDR1 is SNHLY and CDR2 FYNNEI. The CDR3 runs to 14 residues. The trim removed 3 bases at V and 4 bases at J, leaving 3 bases unmatched. CDR3 region: CASSEKTGGYGYTF. CDR3 in DNA: TGTGCCAGCAGTGAGAAGACAGGGGGCTATGGCTACACCTTC.

The CDR3 nucleotides read TGTGCCAGCAGCCAATCAACAGGCCAGCCCCAGCATTTT. This sequence encodes CASSQSTGQPQHF. The rearrangement joins TRBV3-1 (or the pseudogene TRBV3-2) to TRBJ1-5; possibly TRBD1 for D (5 bases). V dropped 2 bases and J dropped 7 bases, with 9 bases sitting between them. Germline CDR1 reads LGHDT; CDR2 reads YNNKEL (reference sequence). The CDR3 is made up of 13 amino acids.

The gene calls are TRBV19 and TRBJ2-3, with TRBD2 identical over 10 bases. The V segment lost 3 bases and the J segment 6 bases; nucleotides outside the gene matches: 6. Per germline, CDR1 LNHDA and CDR2 SQIVND (reference sequence). There are 15 residues in the CDR3. CDR3 nucleotides: TGTGCCAGTAGTATGCGGCTAGCGGGAGCCGATACGCAGTATTTT. Protein product: CASSMRLAGADTQYF.

This chain links TRBV9 with TRBJ2-1; TRBD1 agrees at 7 bases. Losses at the gene ends were 1 base for V and 5 bases for J; bases not matched to a gene: 3. The CDR3 totals 14 residues. The V gene's germline CDR1 is SGDLS and CDR2 YYNGEE. CDR3 loop: CASSVTGANNEQFF. In nucleotides, the CDR3 is TGTGCCAGCAGCGTAACAGGGGCTAACAATGAGCAGTTCTTC.